This T cell receptor (beta chain) was sequenced for a study of Ad26.COV2.S vaccination and SARS-CoV-2 variants. Overall study: Sample donor was a member of the COV1001 Ad26.COV2.S trial arm.

Broader study findings: The study found similar non-spike TCR breadth in vaccine and placebo recipients. Recipients given vaccine exceeded placebo recipients in spike-specific TCR breadth.

As for this clone: Its antigen remains unidentified.

Assay used: immunoSEQ multiplex PCR; TCRdb lists only in-frame clones, some missing. The repertoire holds around 310,000 clones, 90% seen once, with about 5% in the top ten. Treatment described: about 20 received Ad26.COV2.S at low or high dose, single or two shots; 5 received placebo; per-sample allocation not given. Samples were taken on day 63 after the first vaccine or placebo injection. Germline loops: CDR1 SSHAT, CDR2 FNYEAQ (reference sequence). V lost 0 bases, J lost 13 bases, and 15 bases stayed unmatched. The CDR3 runs 16 residues. The sequence was obtained from a person aged 18-65 years who received the Ad26.COV2.S COVID-19 vaccine or a placebo. The chain links TRBV7-7 to TRBJ2-1; 7 bases fit TRBD1. The sample in question was peripheral blood, obtained in a trial of Ad26.COV2.S vaccine versus placebo. The CDR3: CASSLALQGPQMKQFF. For the CDR3, the DNA is TGTGCCAGCAGCTTAGCCTTACAGGGGCCGCAAATGAAACAGTTCTTC.